The rows below give T cell receptor beta chains drawn from one sample of a study of blood T cells in healthy people across ages. TCRdb redid the calling of the 5' RACE reads with MiXCR, one entry per CDR3 protein. Among 550,000 to 800,000 distinct CDR3 sequences, roughly 32% were seen once, and the ten largest hold 15%. Material: blood. Receptor source: a woman aged 80 or over in good health. Each CDR3 is given with its conserved first and last residue. D genes are given only for firm matches. The size entry is marked missing in some rows and otherwise reads once, few, many or a size class.

CDR3,DNA,D,size,J,V
CASSLFRLPDTQYF,TGTGCCAGCAGTTTATTTCGACTCCCAGATACGCAGTATTTT,.,many,TRBJ2-3,TRBV12-3/TRBV12-4
CSARPSGGTDTQYF,TGCAGTGCTAGACCTAGCGGGGGCACAGATACGCAGTATTTT,TRBD2,.,TRBJ2-3,TRBV20-1
CASSSPGGGLYEQYF,TGTGCCAGCAGCTCCCCAGGCGGGGGCCTCTACGAGCAGTACTTC,.,many,TRBJ2-7,TRBV7-2
CASTLRRDNGEQFF,TGTGCCAGCACCCTGCGGAGGGATAATGGCGAGCAGTTTTTC,.,once,TRBJ2-1,TRBV12-3/TRBV12-4
CASRDRDNEKLFF,TGTGCCAGCAGAGACCGGGATAATGAAAAACTGTTTTTT,.,many,TRBJ1-4,TRBV27
CSATKGPAYEQYF,TGCAGCGCTACTAAAGGACCGGCATACGAGCAGTACTTC,.,.,TRBJ2-7,TRBV29-1
CASSSLRGGGSKNIQYF,TGTGCCAGCAGCTCACTACGCGGAGGGGGTTCCAAAAACATTCAGTACTTC,.,many,TRBJ2-4,TRBV7-2
CASSFGFQGNTEAFF,TGTGCCAGCAGTTTCGGTTTCCAGGGGAACACTGAAGCTTTCTTT,.,.,TRBJ1-1,TRBV12-3/TRBV12-4
CASSDRNRARNQPQHF,TGTGCCAGCAGTGACAGGAACAGGGCCCGAAATCAGCCCCAGCATTTT,.,few,TRBJ1-5,TRBV6-1
CAWILDSGLSSYNEQFF,TGTGCCTGGATATTAGATAGCGGGCTCAGCTCCTACAATGAGCAGTTCTTC,TRBD2,few,TRBJ2-1,TRBV30
CSADTGGGNQPQHF,TGCAGTGCCGATACAGGGGGCGGCAATCAGCCCCAGCATTTT,TRBD1,many,TRBJ1-5,TRBV20-1
CASSLRVGSDTQYF,TGTGCCAGCAGTTTACGAGTGGGATCAGATACGCAATATTTT,.,.,TRBJ2-3,TRBV12-3/TRBV12-4
CASSLGGRTGRSPLHF,TGTGCCAGCAGCTTAGGGGGGCGGACAGGGAGGTCACCCCTCCACTTT,TRBD1,few,TRBJ1-6,TRBV7-2
CASSNSGQVSGYEQYF,TGTGCCAGCAGTAATTCGGGACAGGTCTCGGGCTACGAGCAGTACTTC,TRBD1,many,TRBJ2-7,TRBV12-3/TRBV12-4
CASSPGQGPTEAFF,TGTGCCAGCAGCCCCGGACAGGGACCAACTGAAGCTTTCTTT,TRBD1,many,TRBJ1-1,TRBV7-2
CAGSLNRDRQPQHF,TGTGCCGGCAGCCTAAACAGGGACCGCCAGCCCCAGCATTTT,.,.,TRBJ1-5,TRBV5-6
CASSYLTGGFDNEQFF,TGTGCCAGTAGCTACTTGACAGGGGGCTTCGACAATGAGCAGTTCTTC,TRBD1,.,TRBJ2-1,TRBV19
CASSLFWNEQFF,TGTGCCAGCAGTTTGTTTTGGAATGAGCAGTTCTTC,.,many,TRBJ2-1,TRBV28
CSAKTSGGNQETQYF,TGCAGTGCCAAGACTAGCGGAGGTAACCAAGAGACCCAGTACTTC,TRBD2,many,TRBJ2-5,TRBV20-1
CSARGGIAGDYEQYF,TGCAGTGCTAGGGGGGGGATAGCGGGGGATTACGAGCAGTACTTC,TRBD2,many,TRBJ2-7,TRBV20-1
CASSRTASNYGYTF,TGTGCCAGCAGCCGCACAGCTTCTAACTATGGCTACACCTTC,.,many,TRBJ1-2,TRBV3-1
CASSTGGLVYEQFF,TGTGCCAGCTCAACGGGGGGCCTTGTGTATGAGCAGTTCTTC,.,few,TRBJ2-1,TRBV7-2
CASSLMAGNYGYTF,TGTGCCAGCAGCTTAATGGCGGGGAACTATGGCTACACCTTC,.,.,TRBJ1-2,TRBV7-9
CASSVQRGRETQYF,TGTGCCAGCAGCGTCCAGCGGGGGCGTGAGACCCAGTACTTC,TRBD2,few,TRBJ2-5,TRBV7-2
CAWATGETEAFF,TGTGCCTGGGCGACTGGGGAGACTGAAGCTTTCTTT,.,.,TRBJ1-1,TRBV30
CASSGAVPGQGRQTQYF,TGTGCCAGCAGTGGGGCCGTACCGGGACAGGGTCGGCAGACCCAGTACTTC,TRBD1,many,TRBJ2-5,TRBV6-1
CASSADRALGNEQFF,TGTGCCAGCAGCGCAGACAGGGCCCTTGGGAATGAGCAGTTCTTC,TRBD1,many,TRBJ2-1,TRBV5-6
CASSSYSGELFF,TGCGCCAGCAGCTCCTACTCCGGGGAGCTGTTTTTT,.,.,TRBJ2-2,TRBV5-1
CASSTGGRGEKLFF,TGTGCCAGCAGCACGGGGGGTAGGGGTGAAAAACTGTTTTTT,.,.,TRBJ1-4,TRBV12-3/TRBV12-4
CASSQGGGADRRYGYTF,TGTGCCAGCAGCCAAGGGGGCGGCGCAGACCGAAGGTATGGCTACACCTTC,.,.,TRBJ1-2,TRBV3-1
CATSYPRTDQPQHF,TGTGCCACCAGCTACCCCAGGACTGATCAGCCCCAGCATTTT,.,many,TRBJ1-5,TRBV15
CAITYSMIYNEQFF,TGTGCCATCACCTACTCCATGATATACAATGAGCAGTTCTTC,.,.,TRBJ2-1,TRBV10-3
CASSLSIGRQGFIGELFF,TGTGCCAGCAGTTTGTCCATTGGGAGACAGGGGTTTATCGGGGAGCTGTTTTTT,TRBD1,.,TRBJ2-2,TRBV28
CSARVPNNQPQHF,TGCAGTGCTAGAGTACCAAACAATCAGCCCCAGCATTTT,.,.,TRBJ1-5,TRBV20-1
CASSQGDFRDGYTF,TGCGCCAGCAGCCAAGGGGACTTTAGGGATGGCTACACCTTC,.,many,TRBJ1-2,TRBV4-3
CASSQAGGGFSTDTQYF,TGCGCCAGCAGCCAAGCAGGTGGGGGGTTTAGCACAGATACGCAGTATTTT,.,many,TRBJ2-3,TRBV4-1
CASSVGTGVANLQETQYF,TGTGCCAGCAGCGTGGGGACAGGGGTTGCCAACCTCCAAGAGACCCAGTACTTC,TRBD1,many,TRBJ2-5,TRBV9
CSALTNNYGYTF,TGCAGCGCCCTCACGAACAACTATGGCTACACCTTC,.,many,TRBJ1-2,TRBV29-1
CASSRRVERSQLDSTDTQYF,TGCGCCAGCAGCCGAAGGGTAGAGAGAAGTCAACTAGATAGCACAGATACGCAGTATTTT,.,many,TRBJ2-3,TRBV4-1
CASSRRGLTSGGPSDLDTQYF,TGTGCCAGCAGCCGCAGGGGTTTGACTAGCGGGGGTCCCTCAGATCTAGATACGCAGTATTTT,TRBD2,few,TRBJ2-3,TRBV27
CAWTRGGEGEKLFF,TGTGCCTGGACCCGAGGGGGGGAAGGGGAAAAACTGTTTTTT,.,.,TRBJ1-4,TRBV30
CASRSSDRGYEQYF,TGTGCCAGCAGATCCTCCGACAGGGGATACGAGCAGTACTTC,TRBD1,many,TRBJ2-7,TRBV27
CASSSSPTGGKETQYF,TGCGCCAGCAGCTCGTCCCCGACAGGGGGGAAAGAGACCCAGTACTTC,TRBD1,.,TRBJ2-5,TRBV5-1
CASSLEGSYEQYF,TGTGCCAGCAGCTTAGAGGGCTCCTACGAGCAGTACTTC,.,many,TRBJ2-7,TRBV5-1
CASSLVKASNQPQHF,TGTGCCAGTAGTCTAGTTAAGGCCAGCAATCAGCCCCAGCATTTT,.,.,TRBJ1-5,TRBV19
CASSQEGAGGYNEQFF,TGCGCCAGCAGCCAAGAGGGAGCGGGAGGGTACAATGAGCAGTTCTTC,TRBD2,few,TRBJ2-1,TRBV4-3
CSARLAGLTDTQYF,TGCAGCGCCAGACTAGCGGGTCTGACAGATACGCAGTATTTT,TRBD2,.,TRBJ2-3,TRBV29-1
CSALSGNQETQYF,TGCAGTGCCCTTTCCGGGAATCAAGAGACCCAGTACTTC,.,many,TRBJ2-5,TRBV20-1
CAISWDRSATYEQYF,TGTGCCATCAGCTGGGACAGGTCAGCCACCTACGAGCAGTACTTC,TRBD1,many,TRBJ2-7,TRBV10-3
CASSGRRREETQYF,TGTGCCAGCAGCGGTAGGAGGAGGGAGGAGACCCAGTACTTC,.,.,TRBJ2-5,TRBV7-9
CASSRTGGGNEKLFF,TGTGCCAGCAGTCGGACAGGGGGAGGGAATGAAAAACTGTTTTTT,TRBD1,.,TRBJ1-4,TRBV12-3/TRBV12-4
CASSLAGGGAGDAQYF,TGCGCCAGCAGCTTGGCCGGCGGGGGGGCCGGAGATGCGCAGTATTTT,TRBD2,.,TRBJ2-3,TRBV5-1